This T cell receptor beta chain was identified during a study of blood T cell repertoires in COVID-19. Turning to the study itself: The study drew acute and convalescent COVID-19 samples from the United States, Italy and Spain. Sources were T cells, B-cell-depleted T cells, or PBMCs; the material itself was cDNA or gDNA.

The CDR3 covers 16 residues. The germline V gene has CDR1 SGHAT and CDR2 FQNNGV. With 1 base clipped from V and 2 bases from J, the junction kept 6 bases outside the gene matches. How the authors handled the data: Reference gene primers were amplified, and this amplification served to estimate nucleated cell counts. Method: immunoSEQ multiplex PCR; TCRdb's copy keeps in-frame clones and lacks some. V, J and clone size were drawn from that table, and D and trimming were deduced from the DNA. The sample consists of fewer than 250,000 clones, 65% to 90% of them appearing once. The receptor was isolated from a woman between 50 and 59 years old with acute or convalescent COVID-19. Sequencing used peripheral blood. The chain couples TRBV11-2 to TRBJ2-7; 9 bases are a match to TRBD2. The CDR3 loop is CASSLGGSGGTYEQYF. The CDR3 DNA sequence: TGTGCCAGCAGCTTAGGAGGTAGCGGGGGAACCTACGAGCAGTACTTC.